This T cell receptor (beta chain) was found in a study of blood T cell repertoires in COVID-19. Study background: Collection of acute and convalescent COVID-19 samples took place in the United States, Italy and Spain. T cells, B-cell-depleted T cells, or PBMCs supplied cDNA or gDNA.

The CDR3 length is 15 residues. With V trimmed by 6 bases and J by 8 bases, 10 bases remained unmatched. Per germline, CDR1 SGHTA and CDR2 FQGTGA. Source study methods: Amplification with reference gene primers provided the estimates of nucleated cell counts. The data were produced by immunoSEQ multiplex PCR, yet TCRdb's version contains in-frame clones alone and is incomplete. V and J calls and clone size are those listed in that table; D and trimming were worked out from the DNA. This sample carries tens of thousands of clones, about 79% of them seen once, and the ten largest clones take roughly 2.6%.

The V gene is TRBV7-3, the J gene TRBJ1-4, with TRBD1 matching 9 bases. This TCR came from a woman aged 55-75 years with acute or convalescent COVID-19. Sequencing was performed on peripheral blood. The DNA for the CDR3 is TGTGCCAGCAGTAAAATTGGGACAGGGACGGAAAAACTGTTTTTT. It encodes CASSKIGTGTEKLFF. Based on the CDR3 plus reference TRBV7-3 and TRBJ1-4, the full variable domain is GAGVSQTPSNKVTEKGKYVELRCDPISGHTALYWYRQSLGQGPEFLIYFQGTGAADDSGLPNDRFFAVRPEGSVSTLKIQRTERGDSAVYLCASSKIGTGTEKLFFGSGTQLSVL.